The 26 T cell receptor beta chains in this list originate from one sample, sequenced in a study of blood T cells in healthy people across ages (dated by TCRdb to the mid-2010s). Receptor libraries were prepared by 5' RACE. Instrument on record: Illumina HiSeq 2500. A second PCR of about 6 to 12 cycles was run with a J-beta primer mix and a sample-barcoded 5' primer. The public reads were quality trimmed at Q25 with fastp and then assembled into clones with MiXCR by TCRdb, keeping productive beta chains. CDR3 protein sequences are deduplicated, and each keeps its most common genes and DNA. The sample data list around 1,600,000 distinct CDR3 sequences, and 42% of these were observed just once. The ten most abundant clones make up 4% of the sample. Sequenced input: blood. These TCRs come from a woman under 30 in good health.

This chain joins TRBV5-1 and TRBJ1-4; 7 nucleotides agree with TRBD1. Losses at the gene ends were 9 bases for V and 4 bases for J; bases not matched to a gene: 6. The CDR3 is made up of 13 amino acids. CDR1 is SGHRS, CDR2 YFSETQ, per germline. The CDR3 region has the DNA TGCGCCACCAGGACAGGAAGTAATGAAAAACTGTTTTTT. Translated, it gives CATRTGSNEKLFF. Based on the CDR3 plus reference TRBV5-1 and TRBJ1-4, the full variable domain is KAGVTQTPRYLIKTRGQQVTLSCSPISGHRSVSWYQQTPGQGLQFLFEYFSETQRNKGNFPGRFSGRQFSNSRSEMNVSTLELGDSALYLCATRTGSNEKLFFGSGTQLSVL.

This clonotype was observed once. This sequence joins TRBV10-3 and TRBJ2-7, with unresolved D. Trimming cost V 0 bases and J 7 bases, with 10 bases left between them. This CDR3 has 13 amino acids. CDR1 is ENHRY, CDR2 SYGVKD, per germline. The CDR3 region has the DNA TGTGCCATCAGTGAGTCGAGTGTAAGGGAGCAGTACTTC. This codes for CAISESSVREQYF.

This clonotype has more than one count but fewer than ten. The rearrangement links TRBV18 to TRBJ2-1; D gene unclear. The CDR3 contains 13 residues. Per germline, CDR1 KGHSH and CDR2 LQKENI. Trimming removed 0 bases from V and 7 bases from J, with 7 bases in between. CDR3: CASSPPVGNEQFF. CDR3 bases: TGTGCCAGCTCACCACCGGTTGGAAATGAGCAGTTCTTC.

This clonotype was found a few times. The chain joins TRBV12-3 or TRBV12-4 to TRBJ2-5; D remains unclear. This CDR3 contains 14 residues. V lost 5 bases and J lost 3, with 13 bases in between. CDR3 sequence (DNA): TGTGCCAGCAGTGCCCCGCTAGGTGAAGAGACCCAGTACTTC. Amino acid sequence: CASSAPLGEETQYF.

This sequence joins TRBV20-1 and TRBJ2-1, with D uncertain. With the DNA end fitting TRBJ2-7 better, the J assignment may be wrong. The CDR3 has 15 amino acids. CDR1 is DFQATT, CDR2 SNEGSKA, per germline (reference sequence). The CDR3 nucleotides are TGCAGTGCTAGAGCGGGTCATGGCCCTCTATACGAGCAGTACTTC. Translated, it gives CSARAGHGPLYEQYF.

The J gene is TRBJ2-7, the V gene TRBV19, with a tentative D call TRBD2 (5 bases). The DNA end favors TRBJ2-4, so the J call may be wrong. This CDR3 has 13 amino acids. CDR1 LNHDA and CDR2 SQIVND come from the germline V gene (reference sequence). The CDR3 protein is CASRRADRDIQYF. In DNA, the CDR3 is TGTGCCAGTAGGAGAGCGGACCGGGACATTCAGTACTTC.

The chain links TRBV7-2 to TRBJ2-3; 10 positions match TRBD2. The V gene end was trimmed by 1 base and the J gene end by 5 bases; junction bases not matched to a gene: 6. Germline V gene lookup returns CDR1 SGHTA and CDR2 FQGNSA. This CDR3 has 16 residues. The CDR3 coding sequence is TGTGCCAGCAGCTTAGGGGGAGCGGGGGGGCAAGATACGCAGTATTTT. This codes for CASSLGGAGGQDTQYF.

This clonotype was seen a single time. It may be a read error: a sequence one base away is much more abundant. The chain uses TRBV6-5 and TRBJ2-7; D not certain. This CDR3 has 13 residues. Germline V CDR1 and CDR2: MNHEY, SVGAGI. As DNA, the CDR3 is TGTGTCAGCAGCCCCGCCAGTTGGTACGAGCAGTACTTC. Its translation: CVSSPASWYEQYF.

This clonotype was counted a few times. The rearrangement joins TRBV4-1 to TRBJ1-2; unclear D gene. The CDR3 loop spans 14 amino acids. V was trimmed by 1 base and J by 6 bases, leaving 12 bases between them. CDR1 and CDR2 (germline): MGHRA, YSYEKL. Here the CDR3 DNA reads TGCGCCAGCAGCCAAGTCGGACCTGAGGATGGCTACACCTTC. Translated, it gives CASSQVGPEDGYTF.

The genes are TRBV4-1 and TRBJ2-2, with 7 positions matching TRBD1. The CDR3 has 15 residues. Per germline, CDR1 MGHRA and CDR2 YSYEKL. The J segment lost 3 bases and the V segment lost 4 bases, leaving 5 bases of the junction unmatched. This chain's CDR3 is CASSPGDRDTGELFF. The DNA for the CDR3 is TGCGCCAGCAGCCCCGGGGACAGAGACACCGGGGAGCTGTTTTTT.

In the case of this clonotype: The junction departs from the called germline gene at one end, perhaps through a read error. The chain couples TRBV7-9 to TRBJ1-2; D might be TRBD1 (5 bases). Germline CDR1 is SEHNR and CDR2 is FQNEAQ (reference sequence). The CDR3 loop spans 19 amino acids. CDR3 amino acids: CASNLERWGRQGKNYGYTF. The CDR3 DNA sequence: TGTGCCAGCAACTTAGAACGGTGGGGCCGACAAGGCAAGAACTATGGCTACACCTTC.

This clonotype has only one observation. The J gene is TRBJ1-5, the V gene TRBV27; weak D call: TRBD1 (5 bases). Trimming pared 3 bases from V and 3 bases from J, leaving 12 bases between. The germline CDR1 and CDR2 sequences are MNHEY and SMNVEV (reference sequence). The CDR3 spans 15 residues. DNA of the CDR3: TGTGCCAGCAGTTTGTCAGCAGGGTACAATCAGCCCCAGCATTTT. Translation: CASSLSAGYNQPQHF.

This clonotype was found a few times. The chain is built from TRBV5-1 and TRBJ2-7, with D uncertain. The CDR3 totals 14 residues. V lost 4 bases to trimming and J lost 6 bases, with 17 bases between them. Germline lookup yields CDR1 SGHRS and CDR2 YFSETQ. The CDR3 nucleotides are TGCGCCAGCAGCCAGCCAGTCCCTGGCACCGAGCAGTACTTC. Translating gives CASSQPVPGTEQYF.

This clonotype came up once. Germline is not matched at one junction end, which may reflect a read error. The V gene is TRBV5-1, the J gene TRBJ2-4; D remains unclear. Germline V gene lookup returns CDR1 SGHRS and CDR2 YFSETQ. The CDR3 runs 15 residues. CDR3 sequence reads: CAGSLGQAWKNIQYF. The CDR3 DNA follows: TGCGCCGGCAGCTTGGGCCAGGCGTGGAAAAACATTCAGTACTTC.

This rearrangement joins TRBV6-1 to TRBJ2-2; 8 positions agree with TRBD2. CDR3 length: 15 residues. Germline V gene lookup returns CDR1 MNHNS and CDR2 SASEGT. With 2 bases clipped from V and 5 bases from J, the junction kept 4 bases outside the gene matches. This CDR3 is CASSEPGGPTGELFF. As DNA, the CDR3 is TGTGCCAGCAGTGAACCGGGAGGGCCAACCGGGGAGCTGTTTTTT.

About this clonotype: One junction end does not reproduce the germline sequence, and a read error may be involved. The chain employs TRBV2 and TRBJ1-5, with D perhaps TRBD1 (5 bases). This CDR3 is built from 14 residues. From germline, CDR1 is SNHLY and CDR2 FYNNEI. As DNA, the CDR3 is TGTGCCAGCCAGGGATCAGGAGGGCATCAGTCCCAGCATTTT. The encoded protein is CASQGSGGHQSQHF. Full variable domain (remainder filled in from reference TRBV2 and TRBJ1-5): EPEVTQTPSHQVTQMGQEVILRCVPISNHLYFYWYRQILGQKVEFLVSFYNNEISEKSEIFDDQFSVERPDGSNFTLKIRSTKLEDSAMYFCASQGSGGHQSQHFGDGTRLSIL.

This clonotype appeared many times. The J gene is TRBJ2-3, the V gene TRBV7-2; D remains unclear. Germline CDR1 is SGHTA and CDR2 is FQGNSA. The V end was cut by 5 bases, the J end by 6 bases, with 9 bases between. The CDR3 extends over 12 amino acids. Here the CDR3 reads CASSHRSDTQYF. The CDR3 nucleotides read TGTGCCAGCAGCCACCGGTCCGATACGCAGTATTTT.

The V and J genes are TRBV20-1 and TRBJ1-2; possible D gene TRBD1, 5 bases. The CDR3 spans 14 residues. V dropped 6 bases and J dropped 4 bases, with 18 bases sitting between them. Looked up from germline, CDR1 is DFQATT and CDR2 is SNEGSKA (reference sequence). CDR3 amino acids: CSARPRDSFYGYTF. CDR3 coding DNA: TGCAGTGCCCGCCCCAGGGATTCATTCTATGGCTACACCTTC.

The rearrangement joins TRBV28 to TRBJ2-7; D remains ambiguous. Deletions cut 6 bases from V and 1 base from J, with 10 bases between. Germline CDR1 reads MDHEN; CDR2 reads SYDVKM. The CDR3 consists of 13 residues. CDR3 nucleotides: TGTGCCAGCAGCTACCCTCTTTCCTACGAGCAGTACTTC. Translating it yields CASSYPLSYEQYF.

V is TRBV11-3 and J is TRBJ2-1, with D uncertain. The DNA end favors TRBJ2-7, so the J call may be wrong. From germline, CDR1 is SGHNT and CDR2 YENEEA. This CDR3 spans 14 amino acids. The CDR3 region has the DNA TGTGCCAGCAGCTCAGGTGCTGCCTACAATGAGCAGTACTTC. Translation: CASSSGAAYNEQYF.

This clonotype was seen only a few times. The chain employs TRBV7-2 and TRBJ1-5; D is unclear. Trimming took off 3 bases at V and 5 bases at J, with 8 bases between the two ends. This CDR3 has 13 residues. Germline values: CDR1 SGHTA, CDR2 FQGNSA. For the CDR3, the DNA is TGTGCCAGCAGCTTGGACGGCCATCAGCCCCAGCATTTT. Its translation: CASSLDGHQPQHF.

CDR3 sequence: CASFALMPYNEQYF. The CDR3 coding sequence is TGTGCCAGCTTCGCCTTGATGCCCTACAATGAGCAGTACTTC. The chain employs TRBV7-9 and TRBJ2-1; D unresolved. Matching the DNA end better, TRBJ2-7 makes the J call doubtful. CDR3 length: 14 residues. Looked up from germline, CDR1 is SEHNR and CDR2 is FQNEAQ (reference sequence).

V gene TRBV5-1 combines with J gene TRBJ1-1; D is possibly TRBD1 (5 bases). Trimming stripped 1 base from V and 3 bases from J, with 10 bases between. The length of the CDR3 is 14 residues. Germline V gene sequence: CDR1 SGHRS, CDR2 YFSETQ. The CDR3 loop reads CASSLWPGHTEAFF. CDR3 in DNA: TGCGCCAGCAGCTTGTGGCCAGGGCACACTGAAGCTTTCTTT.

This clonotype was seen only a few times. The V and J genes are TRBV30 and TRBJ2-3; D ambiguous. The CDR3 covers 11 residues. Germline lookup yields CDR1 GTSNPN and CDR2 SVGIG (reference sequence). The V end was cut by 0 bases, the J end by 6 bases, with 4 bases between. CDR3 in amino acids: CAWSVTDTQYF. CDR3 sequence (DNA): TGTGCCTGGAGTGTAACGGATACGCAGTATTTT.

This clonotype was picked up a small number of times. The chain uses TRBV20-1 and TRBJ2-5, with TRBD2 as a possible D gene (6 bases). This CDR3 has 13 amino acids. CDR1 and CDR2 (germline): DFQATT, SNEGSKA (reference sequence). Trimming stripped 3 bases from V and 4 bases from J, with 12 bases between. For the CDR3, the DNA is TGCAGTGCTAGGGCCGGGACTGCAGAGACCCAGTACTTC. Translated, it gives CSARAGTAETQYF.

This sequence joins TRBV6-2 or TRBV6-3 and TRBJ1-5; D not certain. This CDR3 is 13 amino acids long. The V end lost 5 bases, the J end lost 7 bases, and 12 bases lay between the germline ends. The germline V gene encodes CDR1 MNHEY and CDR2 SVGEGT. The CDR3 DNA follows: TGTGCCAGCAGTCTGACGGGCCACCAGCCCCAGCATTTT. It specifies CASSLTGHQPQHF.